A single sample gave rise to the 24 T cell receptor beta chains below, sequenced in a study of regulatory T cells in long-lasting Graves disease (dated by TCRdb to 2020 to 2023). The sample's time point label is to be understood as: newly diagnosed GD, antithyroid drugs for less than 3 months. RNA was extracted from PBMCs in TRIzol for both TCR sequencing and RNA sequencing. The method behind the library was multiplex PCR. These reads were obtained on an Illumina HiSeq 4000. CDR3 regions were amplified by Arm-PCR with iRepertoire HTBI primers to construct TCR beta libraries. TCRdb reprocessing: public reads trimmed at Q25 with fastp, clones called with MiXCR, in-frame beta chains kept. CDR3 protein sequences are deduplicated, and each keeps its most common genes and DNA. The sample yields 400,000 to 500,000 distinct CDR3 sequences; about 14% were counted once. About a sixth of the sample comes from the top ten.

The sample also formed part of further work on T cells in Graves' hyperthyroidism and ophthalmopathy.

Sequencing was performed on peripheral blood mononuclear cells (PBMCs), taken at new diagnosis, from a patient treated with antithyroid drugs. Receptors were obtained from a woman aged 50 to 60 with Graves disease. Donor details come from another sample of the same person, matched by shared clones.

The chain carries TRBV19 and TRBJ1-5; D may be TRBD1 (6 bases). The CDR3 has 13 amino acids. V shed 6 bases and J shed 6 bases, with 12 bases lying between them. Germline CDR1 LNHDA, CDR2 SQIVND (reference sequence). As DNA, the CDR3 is TGTGCCAGTAGCACAGGGTTGTCTCAGCCCCAGCATTTT. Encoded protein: CASSTGLSQPQHF.

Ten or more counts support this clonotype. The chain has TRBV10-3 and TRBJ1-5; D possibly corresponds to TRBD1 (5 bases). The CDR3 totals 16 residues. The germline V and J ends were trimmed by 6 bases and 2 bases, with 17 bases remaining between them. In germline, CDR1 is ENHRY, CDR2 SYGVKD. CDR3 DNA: TGTGCCATCAGCTCGGGCCGCTCGGGGGGCAATCAGCCCCAGCATTTT. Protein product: CAISSGRSGGNQPQHF.

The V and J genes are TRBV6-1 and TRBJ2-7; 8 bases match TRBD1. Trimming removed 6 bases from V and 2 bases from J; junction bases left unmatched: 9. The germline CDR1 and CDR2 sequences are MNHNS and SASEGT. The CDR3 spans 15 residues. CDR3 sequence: CASSQTQGEPYEQYF. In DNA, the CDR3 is TGTGCCAGCAGCCAGACACAGGGGGAACCCTACGAGCAGTACTTC.

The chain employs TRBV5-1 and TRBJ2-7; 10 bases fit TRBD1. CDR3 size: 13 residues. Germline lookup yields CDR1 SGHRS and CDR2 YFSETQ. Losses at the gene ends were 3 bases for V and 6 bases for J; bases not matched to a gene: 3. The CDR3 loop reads CASSSGQGGEQYF. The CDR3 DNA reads TGCGCCAGCAGCTCTGGACAGGGGGGCGAGCAGTACTTC. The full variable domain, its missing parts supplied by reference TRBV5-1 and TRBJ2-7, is KAGVTQTPRYLIKTRGQQVTLSCSPISGHRSVSWYQQTPGQGLQFLFEYFSETQRNKGNFPGRFSGRQFSNSRSEMNVSTLELGDSALYLCASSSGQGGEQYFGPGTRLTVT.

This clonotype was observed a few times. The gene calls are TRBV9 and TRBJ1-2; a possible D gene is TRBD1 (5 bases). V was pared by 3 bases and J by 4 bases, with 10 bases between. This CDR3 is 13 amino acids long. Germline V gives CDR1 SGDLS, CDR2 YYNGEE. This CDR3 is CASSEQESYGYTF. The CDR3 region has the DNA TGTGCCAGCAGCGAACAGGAATCCTATGGCTACACCTTC.

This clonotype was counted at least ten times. The CDR3 here is CATRAGVGTDTQYF. DNA of the CDR3: TGTGCCACCCGCGCGGGGGTAGGTACAGATACGCAGTATTTT. The chain joins TRBV6-1 to TRBJ2-3; 7 bases match TRBD2. The CDR3 has 14 amino acids. Unmatched junction bases numbered 10, after V lost 10 bases and J lost 3 bases. From germline, CDR1 is MNHNS and CDR2 SASEGT.

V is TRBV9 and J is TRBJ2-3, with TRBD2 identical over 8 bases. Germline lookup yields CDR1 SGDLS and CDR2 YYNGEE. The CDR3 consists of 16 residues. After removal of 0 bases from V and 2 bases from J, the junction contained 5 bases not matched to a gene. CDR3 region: CASSVGALAATDTQYF. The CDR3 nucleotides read TGTGCCAGCAGCGTAGGAGCACTAGCGGCCACAGATACGCAGTATTTT. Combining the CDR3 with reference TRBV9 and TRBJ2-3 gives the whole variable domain DSGVTQTPKHLITATGQRVTLRCSPRSGDLSVYWYQQSLDQGLQFLIQYYNGEERAKGNILERFSAQQFPDLHSELNLSSLELGDSALYFCASSVGALAATDTQYFGPGTRLTVL.

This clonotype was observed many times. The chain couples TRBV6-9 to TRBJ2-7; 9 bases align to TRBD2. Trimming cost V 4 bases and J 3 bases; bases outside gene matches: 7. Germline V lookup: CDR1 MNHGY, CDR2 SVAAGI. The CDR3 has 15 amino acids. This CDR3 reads CASSSVASGNYEQYF. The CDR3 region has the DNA TGTGCCAGCAGTTCCGTCGCTAGCGGGAACTACGAGCAGTACTTC.

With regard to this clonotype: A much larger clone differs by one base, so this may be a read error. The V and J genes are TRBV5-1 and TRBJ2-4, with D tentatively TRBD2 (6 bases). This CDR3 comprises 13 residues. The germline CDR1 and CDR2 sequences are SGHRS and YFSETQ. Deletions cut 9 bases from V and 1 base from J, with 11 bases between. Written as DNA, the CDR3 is TGCGCCACCCGGAGGGAGGCCAAAAACATTCAGTACTTC. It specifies CATRREAKNIQYF.

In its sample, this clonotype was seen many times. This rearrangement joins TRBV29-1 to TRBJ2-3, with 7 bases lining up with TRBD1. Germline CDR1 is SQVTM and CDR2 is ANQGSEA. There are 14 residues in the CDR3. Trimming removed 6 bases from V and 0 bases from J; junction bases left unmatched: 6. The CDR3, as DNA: TGCAGCGTCCAGACAGGGTATAGCACAGATACGCAGTATTTT. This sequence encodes CSVQTGYSTDTQYF.

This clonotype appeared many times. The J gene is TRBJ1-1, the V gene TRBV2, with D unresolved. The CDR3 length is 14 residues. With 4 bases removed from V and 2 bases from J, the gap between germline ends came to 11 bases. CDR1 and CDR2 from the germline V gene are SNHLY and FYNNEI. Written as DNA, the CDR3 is TGTGCCAGCAGTGTCCGCCTGGGAAACACTGAAGCTTTCTTT. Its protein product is CASSVRLGNTEAFF.

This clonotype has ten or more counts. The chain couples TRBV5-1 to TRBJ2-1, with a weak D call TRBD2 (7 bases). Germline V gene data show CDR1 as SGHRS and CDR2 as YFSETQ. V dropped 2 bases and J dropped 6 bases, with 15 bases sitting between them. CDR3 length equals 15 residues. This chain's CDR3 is CASSLMGGALNEQFF. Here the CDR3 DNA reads TGCGCCAGCAGCTTAATGGGGGGGGCGCTCAATGAGCAGTTCTTC.

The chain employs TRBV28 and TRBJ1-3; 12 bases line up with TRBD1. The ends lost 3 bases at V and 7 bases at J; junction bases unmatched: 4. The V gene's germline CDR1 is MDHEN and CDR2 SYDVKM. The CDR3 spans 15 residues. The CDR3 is CASSLGGQGANTIYF. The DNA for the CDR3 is TGTGCCAGCAGTTTGGGGGGACAGGGGGCGAACACCATATATTTT.

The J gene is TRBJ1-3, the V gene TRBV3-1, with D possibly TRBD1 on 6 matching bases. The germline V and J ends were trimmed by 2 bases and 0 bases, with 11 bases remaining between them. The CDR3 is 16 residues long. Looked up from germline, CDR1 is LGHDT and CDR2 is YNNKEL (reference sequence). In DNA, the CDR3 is TGTGCCAGCAGCCAAAACAACAGGGCCTCTGGAAACACCATATATTTT. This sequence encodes CASSQNNRASGNTIYF.

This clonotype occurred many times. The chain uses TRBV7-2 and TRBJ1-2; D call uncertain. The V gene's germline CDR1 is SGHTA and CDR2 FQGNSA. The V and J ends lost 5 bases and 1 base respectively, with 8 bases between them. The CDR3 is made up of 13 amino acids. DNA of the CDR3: TGTGCCAGCAGCCCCCAGGATAACTATGGCTACACCTTC. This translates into CASSPQDNYGYTF.

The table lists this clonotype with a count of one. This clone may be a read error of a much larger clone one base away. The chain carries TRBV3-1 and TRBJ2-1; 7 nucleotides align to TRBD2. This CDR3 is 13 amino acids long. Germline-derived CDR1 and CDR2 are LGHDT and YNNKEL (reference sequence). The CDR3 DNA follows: TGTGCCAGCAGCCAAGGTCGGGAGGTTGAGCAGCTCTTC. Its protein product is CASSQGREVEQLF.

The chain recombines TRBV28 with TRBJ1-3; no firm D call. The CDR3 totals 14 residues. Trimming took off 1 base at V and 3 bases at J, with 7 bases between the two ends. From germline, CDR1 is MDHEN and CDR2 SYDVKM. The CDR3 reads CASSLSARGNTIYF. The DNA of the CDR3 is TGTGCCAGCAGTTTATCCGCTCGTGGAAACACCATATATTTT.

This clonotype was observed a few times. The CDR3 DNA reads as TGCAGTGCTAGCGATGGGGGGGACACCGGGGAGCTGTTTTTT. As protein: CSASDGGDTGELFF. The chain recombines TRBV20-1 with TRBJ2-2; 7 bases are a match to TRBD2. The germline V gene has CDR1 DFQATT and CDR2 SNEGSKA (reference sequence). V was pared by 3 bases and J by 3 bases, with 4 bases of the junction left unmatched. This CDR3 is 14 amino acids long.

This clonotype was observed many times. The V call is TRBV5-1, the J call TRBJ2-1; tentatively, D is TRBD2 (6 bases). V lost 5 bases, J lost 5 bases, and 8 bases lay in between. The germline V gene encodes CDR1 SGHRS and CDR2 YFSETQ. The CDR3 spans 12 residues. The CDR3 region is CASREGHNEQFF. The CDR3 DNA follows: TGCGCCAGCAGGGAGGGACACAATGAGCAGTTCTTC. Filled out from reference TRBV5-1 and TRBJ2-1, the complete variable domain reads KAGVTQTPRYLIKTRGQQVTLSCSPISGHRSVSWYQQTPGQGLQFLFEYFSETQRNKGNFPGRFSGRQFSNSRSEMNVSTLELGDSALYLCASREGHNEQFFGPGTRLTVL.

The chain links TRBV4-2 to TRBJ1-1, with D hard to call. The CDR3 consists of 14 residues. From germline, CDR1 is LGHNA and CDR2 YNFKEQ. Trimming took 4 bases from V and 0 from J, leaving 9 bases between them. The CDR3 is CASSPPEMNTEAFF. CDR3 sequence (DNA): TGTGCCAGCAGCCCACCAGAGATGAACACTGAAGCTTTCTTT.

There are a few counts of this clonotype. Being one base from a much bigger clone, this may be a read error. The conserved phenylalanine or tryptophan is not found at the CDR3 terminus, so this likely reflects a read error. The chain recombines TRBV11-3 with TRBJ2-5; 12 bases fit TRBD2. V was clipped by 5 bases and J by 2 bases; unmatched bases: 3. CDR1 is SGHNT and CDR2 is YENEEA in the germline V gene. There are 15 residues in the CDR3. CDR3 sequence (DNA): TGTGCCAGCAGCGCCGGGACTAGCGGGCAAGAGACCCAGTACCTC. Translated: CASSAGTSGQETQYL.

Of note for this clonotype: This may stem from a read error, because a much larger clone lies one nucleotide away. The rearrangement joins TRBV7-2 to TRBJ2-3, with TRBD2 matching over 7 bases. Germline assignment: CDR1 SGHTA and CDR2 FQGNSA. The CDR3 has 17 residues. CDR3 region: CASSLATSFESTDTKYF. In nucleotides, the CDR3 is TGTGCCAGCAGCTTAGCGACTAGCTTCGAAAGCACAGATACGAAGTATTTT. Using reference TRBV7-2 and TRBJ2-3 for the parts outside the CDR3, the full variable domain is GAGVSQSPSNKVTEKGKDVELRCDPISGHTALYWYRQSLGQGLEFLIYFQGNSAPDKSGLPSDRFSAERTGGSVSTLTIQRTQQEDSAVYLCASSLATSFESTDTKYFGPGTRLTVL.

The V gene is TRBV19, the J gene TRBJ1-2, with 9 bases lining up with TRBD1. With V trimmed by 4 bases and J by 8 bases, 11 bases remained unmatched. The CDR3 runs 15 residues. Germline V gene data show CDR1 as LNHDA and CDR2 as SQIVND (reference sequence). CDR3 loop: CASSTTLRDRDGYTF. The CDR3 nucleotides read TGTGCCAGTAGTACCACCCTTCGGGACAGGGACGGCTACACCTTC.

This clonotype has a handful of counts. The CDR3, as DNA: TGTGCCAGCAGCCCAAGAGGGTCAGGTGACTATGGCTACACCTTC. Protein: CASSPRGSGDYGYTF. The chain is built from TRBV7-9 and TRBJ1-2; D unresolved. Trimming pared 5 bases from V and 3 bases from J, leaving 16 bases between. CDR3 length: 15 residues. In germline, CDR1 is SEHNR, CDR2 FQNEAQ (reference sequence).